This TCR beta chain was sequenced for a study of shared clonotypes between healthy human individuals. Germline CDR1 and CDR2: SQVTM and ANQGSEA. Unmatched junction bases numbered 16, after V lost 5 bases and J lost 8 bases. The CDR3 covers 16 residues. Each replicate PCR on the sorted subsets used 150 to 200 ng DNA (around 30,000 T cell genomes). Produced via immunoSEQ multiplex PCR; TCRdb's table is partial and in-frame only. The sample consists of 1.5 million to 2.5 million clones, roughly 95% of them appearing once. CD45RO-negative cells were positively selected for CCR7, leaving out terminally differentiated effector memory CD45RA+ cells.

The rearrangement links TRBV29-1 to TRBJ2-1; the match to TRBD2 covers 9 bases. The TCR was taken from a man in his late teens or twenties in good health. The specimen sequenced was naive CD8+ T cells sorted from blood. CDR3 coding DNA: TGCAGCGTTTTAGGAATAGCGGGAGAAGGAATGGATGAGCAGTTCTTC. Encoded protein: CSVLGIAGEGMDEQFF.